This T cell receptor (beta chain) appears in the sequencing data of a study of blood T cells in healthy people across ages. Regarding the study as a whole: There were more naive CD4+ cells and higher diversity in long-lived donors than in aged donors. Estimated diversity that came from one million T cells was considered an underestimate. Per million T cells, TCR beta diversity dropped roughly linearly as age increased. A strong correlation was found between TCR beta diversity and the percentage of naive T cells.

About this clonotype itself: Its antigen is currently unknown.

For the second PCR, which ran for about 6 to 12 cycles, a sample-barcoded 5' primer and a J-beta primer mix were used. TCRdb re-analysed the 5' RACE reads in MiXCR, keeping a single row per CDR3 protein. The sample consists of about 1.7 million distinct CDR3 sequences, 28% of them appearing once. The trim removed 2 bases at V and 10 bases at J, leaving 8 bases unmatched. The length of the CDR3 is 14 residues. CDR1 is SGHNT and CDR2 is YYREEE in the germline V gene (reference sequence). The rearrangement links TRBV5-4 to TRBJ2-1; 8 bases line up with TRBD2. Sequencing input: blood. The TCR was taken from a woman between 25 and 40 years old in good health. CDR3: CASSFPGGRREQFF. CDR3 DNA sequence: TGTGCCAGCAGCTTCCCGGGGGGGCGTCGAGAGCAGTTCTTC.